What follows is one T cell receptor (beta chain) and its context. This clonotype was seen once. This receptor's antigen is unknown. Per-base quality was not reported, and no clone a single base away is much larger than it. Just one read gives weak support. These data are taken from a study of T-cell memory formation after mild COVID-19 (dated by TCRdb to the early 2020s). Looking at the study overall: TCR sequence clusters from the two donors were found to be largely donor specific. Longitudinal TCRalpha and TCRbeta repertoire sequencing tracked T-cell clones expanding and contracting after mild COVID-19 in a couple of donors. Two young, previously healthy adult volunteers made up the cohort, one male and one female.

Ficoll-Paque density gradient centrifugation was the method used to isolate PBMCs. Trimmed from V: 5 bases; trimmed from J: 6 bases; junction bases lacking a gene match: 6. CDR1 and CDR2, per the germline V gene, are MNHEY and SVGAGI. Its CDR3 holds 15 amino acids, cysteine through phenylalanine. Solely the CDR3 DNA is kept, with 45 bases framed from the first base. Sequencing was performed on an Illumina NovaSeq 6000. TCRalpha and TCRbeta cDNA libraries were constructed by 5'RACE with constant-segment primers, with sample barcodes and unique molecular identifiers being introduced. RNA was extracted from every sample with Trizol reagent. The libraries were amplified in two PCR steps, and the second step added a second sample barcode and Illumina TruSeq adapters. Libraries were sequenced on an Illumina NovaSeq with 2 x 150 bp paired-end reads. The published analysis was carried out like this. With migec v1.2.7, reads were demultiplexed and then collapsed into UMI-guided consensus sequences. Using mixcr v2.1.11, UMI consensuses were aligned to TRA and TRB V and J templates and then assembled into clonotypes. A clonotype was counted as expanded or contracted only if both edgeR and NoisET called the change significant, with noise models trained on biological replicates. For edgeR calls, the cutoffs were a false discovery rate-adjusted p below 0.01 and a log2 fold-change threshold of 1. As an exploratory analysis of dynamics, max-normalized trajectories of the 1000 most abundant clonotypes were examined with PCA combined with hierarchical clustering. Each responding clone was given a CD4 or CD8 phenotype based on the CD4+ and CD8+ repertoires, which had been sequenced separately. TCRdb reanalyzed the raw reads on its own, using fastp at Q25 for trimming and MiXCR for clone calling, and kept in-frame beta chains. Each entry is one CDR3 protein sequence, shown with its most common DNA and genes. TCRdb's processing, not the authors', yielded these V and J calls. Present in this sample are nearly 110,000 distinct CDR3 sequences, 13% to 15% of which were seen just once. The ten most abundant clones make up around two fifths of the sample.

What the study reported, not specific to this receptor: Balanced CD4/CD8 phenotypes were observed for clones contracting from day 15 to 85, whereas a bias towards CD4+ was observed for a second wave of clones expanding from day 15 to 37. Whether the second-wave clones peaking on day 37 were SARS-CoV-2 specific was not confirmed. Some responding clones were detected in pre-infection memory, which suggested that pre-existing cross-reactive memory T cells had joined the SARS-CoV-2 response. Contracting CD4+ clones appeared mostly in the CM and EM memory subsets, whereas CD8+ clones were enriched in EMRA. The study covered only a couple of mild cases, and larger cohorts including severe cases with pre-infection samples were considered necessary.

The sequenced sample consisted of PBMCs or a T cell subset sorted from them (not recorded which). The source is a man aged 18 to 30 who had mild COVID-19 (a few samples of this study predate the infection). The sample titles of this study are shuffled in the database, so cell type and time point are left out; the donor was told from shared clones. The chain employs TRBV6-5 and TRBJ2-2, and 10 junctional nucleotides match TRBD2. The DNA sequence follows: TGTGCCAGCAGTACCCTAGCGGGAGTCCCCGGGGAGCTGTTTTTT. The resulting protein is CASSTLAGVPGELFF.